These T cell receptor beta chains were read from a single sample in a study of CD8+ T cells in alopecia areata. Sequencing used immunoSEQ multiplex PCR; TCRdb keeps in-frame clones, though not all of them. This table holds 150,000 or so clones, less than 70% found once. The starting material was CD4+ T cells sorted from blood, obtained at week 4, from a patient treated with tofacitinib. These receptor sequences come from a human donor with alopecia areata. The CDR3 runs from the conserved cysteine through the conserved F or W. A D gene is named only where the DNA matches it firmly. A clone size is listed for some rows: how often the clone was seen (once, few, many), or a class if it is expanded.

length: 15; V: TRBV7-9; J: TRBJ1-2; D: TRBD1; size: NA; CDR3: CASSYETQGASGYTF; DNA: TGTGCCAGCAGCTATGAGACCCAGGGGGCGTCTGGCTACACCTTC
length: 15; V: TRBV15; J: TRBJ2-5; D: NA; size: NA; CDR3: CATSPLATAKETQYF; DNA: TGTGCCACCAGCCCTTTAGCTACAGCTAAAGAGACCCAGTACTTC
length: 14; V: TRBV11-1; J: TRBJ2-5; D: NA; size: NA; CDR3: CASSPDRFRETQYF; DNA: TGTGCCAGCAGCCCCGACAGGTTTCGAGAGACCCAGTACTTC
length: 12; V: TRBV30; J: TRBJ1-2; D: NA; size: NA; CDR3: CAWTGLNYGYTF; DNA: TGTGCCTGGACAGGGCTGAACTATGGCTACACCTTC
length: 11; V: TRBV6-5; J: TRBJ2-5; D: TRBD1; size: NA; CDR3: CASITGGTQYF; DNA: TGTGCCAGCATCACAGGGGGCACCCAGTACTTC
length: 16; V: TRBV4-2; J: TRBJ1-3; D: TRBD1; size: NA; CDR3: CASSQATGTGTNTIYF; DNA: TGTGCCAGCAGCCAAGCCACCGGGACAGGGACGAACACCATATATTTT
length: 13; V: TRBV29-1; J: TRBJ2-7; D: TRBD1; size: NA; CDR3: CSVRTGSSYEQYF; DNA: TGCAGCGTTAGGACAGGGAGCTCCTACGAGCAGTACTTC
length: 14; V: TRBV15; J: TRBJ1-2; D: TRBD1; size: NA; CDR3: CATSRDGTDYGYTF; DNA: TGTGCCACCAGCAGAGACGGGACAGACTATGGCTACACCTTC
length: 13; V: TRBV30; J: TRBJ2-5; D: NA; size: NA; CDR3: CAWSVNNQETQYF; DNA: TGTGCCTGGAGTGTGAACAACCAAGAGACCCAGTACTTC
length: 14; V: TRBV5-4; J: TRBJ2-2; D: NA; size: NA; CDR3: CASSLDISTGELFF; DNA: TGTGCCAGCAGCTTGGACATTTCCACCGGGGAGCTGTTTTTT
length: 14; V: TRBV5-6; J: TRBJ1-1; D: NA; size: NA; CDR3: CASSFSGGHTEAFF; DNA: TGTGCCAGCAGCTTCTCGGGTGGCCACACTGAAGCTTTCTTT
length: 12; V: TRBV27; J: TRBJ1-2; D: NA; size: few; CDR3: CASSPGGYGYTF; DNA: TGTGCCAGCAGTCCAGGCGGGTATGGCTACACCTTC
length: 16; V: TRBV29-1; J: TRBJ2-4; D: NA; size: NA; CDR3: CSVEVSGSLAKNIQYF; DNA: TGCAGCGTTGAGGTTTCGGGGTCCTTAGCCAAAAACATTCAGTACTTC
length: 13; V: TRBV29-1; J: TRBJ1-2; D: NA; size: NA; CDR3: CSADKGLRDGYTF; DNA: TGCAGCGCGGACAAGGGCCTCCGAGATGGCTACACCTTC
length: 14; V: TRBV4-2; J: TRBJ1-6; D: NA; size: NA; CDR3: CASTGGTNNSPLHF; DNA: TGTGCCAGCACCGGCGGAACTAATAATTCACCCCTCCACTTT
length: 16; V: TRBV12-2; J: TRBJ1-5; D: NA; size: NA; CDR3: CASRLAGRGAVRPQHF; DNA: TGTGCAAGTCGCTTAGCGGGTAGGGGGGCGGTTAGGCCCCAGCATTTT
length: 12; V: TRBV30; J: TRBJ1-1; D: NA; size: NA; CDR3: CAWSKGITEAFF; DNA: TGTGCCTGGAGTAAGGGGATCACTGAAGCTTTCTTT
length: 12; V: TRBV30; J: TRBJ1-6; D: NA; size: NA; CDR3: CASQRGNSPLHF; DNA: TGTGCCTCCCAAAGGGGTAATTCACCCCTCCACTTT
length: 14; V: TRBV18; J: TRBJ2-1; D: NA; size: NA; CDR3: CASSLRQDFNEQFF; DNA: TGTGCCAGCTCACTTAGACAGGATTTTAATGAGCAGTTCTTC
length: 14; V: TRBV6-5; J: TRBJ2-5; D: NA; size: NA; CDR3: CASSYGAHQETQYF; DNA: TGTGCCAGCAGTTACGGGGCCCACCAAGAGACCCAGTACTTC
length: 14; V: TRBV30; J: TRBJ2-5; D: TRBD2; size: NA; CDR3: CAWSGIAGPKTQYF; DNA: TGTGCCTGGAGTGGGATAGCGGGGCCGAAGACCCAGTACTTC
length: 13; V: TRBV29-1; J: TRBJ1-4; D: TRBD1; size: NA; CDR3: CSVADRDNEKLFF; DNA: TGCAGCGTTGCCGACAGGGATAATGAAAAACTGTTTTTT
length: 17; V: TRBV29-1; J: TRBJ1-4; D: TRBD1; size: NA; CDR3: CSGLLRGNPGANEKLFF; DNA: TGCAGCGGGCTTCTCAGGGGGAACCCGGGGGCTAATGAAAAACTGTTTTTT
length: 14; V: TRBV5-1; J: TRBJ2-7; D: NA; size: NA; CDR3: CASSQDGSTYEQYF; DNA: TGCGCCAGCAGCCAGGACGGGTCGACCTACGAGCAGTACTTC
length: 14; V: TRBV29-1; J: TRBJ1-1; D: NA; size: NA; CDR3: CSVEQTPMNTEAFF; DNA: TGCAGCGTTGAGCAGACCCCGATGAACACTGAAGCTTTCTTT
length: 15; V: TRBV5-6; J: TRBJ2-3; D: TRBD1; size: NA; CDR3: CASSSGQGTTDTQYF; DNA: TGTGCCAGCAGCTCCGGACAGGGGACCACAGATACGCAGTATTTT
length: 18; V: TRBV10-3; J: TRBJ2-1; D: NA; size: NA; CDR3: CAISESKTGTPFYNEQFF; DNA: TGTGCCATCAGTGAGTCGAAGACCGGGACTCCTTTCTACAATGAGCAGTTCTTC
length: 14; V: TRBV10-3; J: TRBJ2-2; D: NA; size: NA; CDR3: CAISSGPLTRELFF; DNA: TGTGCCATTTCGTCGGGGCCCCTCACCAGGGAGCTGTTTTTT
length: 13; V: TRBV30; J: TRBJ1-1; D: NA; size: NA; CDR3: CAWSAGLNTEAFF; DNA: TGTGCCTGGTCAGCGGGATTGAACACTGAAGCTTTCTTT
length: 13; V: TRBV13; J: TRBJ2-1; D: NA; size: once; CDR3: CASGGQSYNEQFF; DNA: TGTGCCAGCGGTGGACAGTCCTACAATGAGCAGTTCTTC
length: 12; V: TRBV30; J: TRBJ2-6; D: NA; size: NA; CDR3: CAWGPGANVLTF; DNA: TGTGCCTGGGGCCCTGGGGCCAACGTCCTGACTTTC